This is a list of T cell receptor beta chains from one sample in a study of T-cell reconstitution after alpha-beta-depleted transplantation in children. Each CDR3 protein is one row after TCRdb ran MiXCR on the PCR reads. Among 200,000 to 300,000 distinct CDR3 sequences listed, roughly a quarter were seen once. Material: PBMCs, mostly from graft donor cells, obtained 360 days after TCRalphabeta/CD19-depleted stem cell transplant. The receptor source for this set is a female patient aged 2-10 years who had a stem cell transplant for congenital amegakaryocytic thrombocytopenia, so the T cells may come from the graft donor. Both conserved end residues are part of each CDR3. Clone size is shown for a subset of rows, as once, few, many or a class of expanded clone.

TRBV6-2/TRBV6-3,-,CASRPAGLAGLQDTQYF
TRBV4-3,few,CASSQGYRVYADTQYF
TRBV15,-,CATSKGTSALTYNEQFF
TRBV7-3,-,CASSPRGRGGGNEQFF
TRBV28,few,CASTGTRPAGANVLTF
TRBV4-1,-,CASSQAGTGVQPQHF
TRBV28,few,CASSFGTANNEQFF
TRBV4-3,-,CASSQDISGGGTEAFF
TRBV2,-,CASSTTPGSRYF
TRBV19,-,CASSIAPTSSYNEQFF
TRBV6-6,few,CASSSKNIQYF
TRBV10-3,-,CAINTMGDLTQYF
TRBV5-4,-,CASSLQGNTIYF
TRBV4-1,many,CASSQKQGFQETQYF
TRBV4-3,-,CASSQDRDQTEAFF
TRBV5-1,many,CASSLGTGTLEQYF
TRBV20-1,few,CSAGKDTLSGNTIYF
TRBV15,-,CATSTDSSGNTIYF
TRBV5-1,few,CASSLGPGVIEETQYF
TRBV27,many,CASSSLPQGSYNEQFF
TRBV20-1,-,CSHRGLAKNIQYF
TRBV28,few,CASSFTSGSFGGETQYF
TRBV5-1,many,CASSPGRTDNEQFF
TRBV11-3,few,CATQDLTSSNEQFF
TRBV20-1,many,CSVPGQTRREQFF
TRBV29-1,-,CRADTDRGLNGYTF
TRBV5-1,-,CASSLVTSGSRYEQYF
TRBV20-1,-,CSAENRARTEAFF
TRBV20-1,-,CSASNRGNTGELFF
TRBV20-1,few,CSASDRQNTEAFF
TRBV5-1,-,CASSLAAPGQPMNTEAFF
TRBV7-2,few,CASSLMSHDRGIYEQYF
TRBV7-9,-,CASSTSFNSYNEQFF
TRBV7-2,-,CASSLIPAGEPGDTQYF
TRBV6-1,few,CASSVLVGVSLAEQFF
TRBV11-2,-,CASSPGRIRDRGDEKLFF
TRBV2,-,CASTPGTAGREQYF
TRBV5-1,-,CASSWGGGNEQFF
TRBV5-1,many,CASSLSTGPYEQYF
TRBV15,-,CATSMSRRGPQETQYF
TRBV4-2,few,CASSERQGGAKNIQYF
TRBV6-5,-,CASSYSASGKKLAKNIQYF
TRBV12-3/TRBV12-4,-,CASSLGAGGLNTEAFF
TRBV2,-,CASRGTAGIEQFF
TRBV11-2,few,CASSPTRGVNQPQHF
TRBV5-1,-,CASSLNAEETQYF